This T cell receptor (beta chain) appears in the sequencing data of a study of blood T cell repertoires in COVID-19. Across the whole study: Researchers got acute and convalescent COVID-19 samples from the United States, Italy and Spain. T cells, B-cell-depleted T cells, or PBMCs supplied cDNA or gDNA.

The V gene's germline CDR1 is LNHDA and CDR2 SQIVND (reference sequence). V lost 5 bases and J lost 6; bases outside the gene matches: 7. This CDR3 region has 14 residues. This clone was observed a single time. In the original analysis: Reference gene primer amplification in the assay estimated nucleated cell counts. TCRdb's table, derived via immunoSEQ multiplex PCR, lists solely in-frame clones and lacks some. D and trimming were read from the DNA, whereas the V and J calls and clone size are those reported in that table. The data hold 120,000 or so clones, with around 87% observed a single time. The TCR originated in a woman aged 60-70 years with acute or convalescent COVID-19. The specimen was peripheral blood. This chain joins TRBV19 and TRBJ2-1; 7 bases are shared with TRBD1. CDR3 residues: CASSPRQGSNEQFF. The CDR3 bases are TGTGCCAGTAGTCCCAGACAGGGCAGCAATGAGCAGTTCTTC.